Presented here are 21 T cell receptor beta chains from one specimen sequenced in a study of neurological immune-mediated disorders. TCRdb processed the 5' RACE reads anew with MiXCR; each CDR3 protein has one entry. This sample has about 59,000 distinct CDR3 sequences, with 3% to 4.5% found just once. Material: PBMCs. These receptors were obtained from a woman aged 25 to 39 with multiple sclerosis.

This clonotype showed up many times. V gene TRBV7-2 combines with J gene TRBJ2-7; the match to TRBD2 covers 10 bases. CDR1 and CDR2 from the germline V gene are SGHTA and FQGNSA. The junction had 8 bases not matched to a gene; V was cut back by 5 bases and J by 4 bases. CDR3 length: 15 amino acids. The CDR3 reads CASSTLAGEDYEQYF. For the CDR3, the DNA is TGTGCCAGCAGCACTCTAGCGGGGGAAGATTACGAGCAGTACTTC.

This clonotype was recorded at least ten times. V and J are TRBV5-1 and TRBJ1-1; D possibly corresponds to TRBD1 (6 bases). The CDR3 is 13 amino acids. Per the germline V gene, CDR1 is SGHRS and CDR2 is YFSETQ. The V end was cut by 4 bases, the J end by 10 bases, with 17 bases between. CDR3 amino acids: CASSPPAGEGAFF. The CDR3 DNA follows: TGCGCCAGCAGCCCTCCGGCAGGGGAGGGAGCTTTCTTT.

This clonotype appeared many times. V gene TRBV28 combines with J gene TRBJ2-3, with no clear D. The CDR3 contains 12 residues. Germline-derived CDR1 and CDR2 are MDHEN and SYDVKM. V was clipped by 5 bases and J by 1 base, with 4 bases between them. The CDR3 sequence: CASSPRTDTQYF. CDR3 bases: TGTGCCAGCAGTCCCCGCACAGATACGCAGTATTTT.

This clonotype was found many times. The rearrangement uses TRBV6-2 or TRBV6-3 and TRBJ2-1; TRBD2 matches 10 bases. Trimming took 6 bases from V and 0 from J; bases not matched to a gene: 2. The V gene's germline CDR1 is MNHEY and CDR2 SVGEGT. The length of the CDR3 is 15 residues. Here the CDR3 DNA reads TGTGCCAGCAGACCTAGCGGGAGCTCCTACAATGAGCAGTTCTTC. Its protein product is CASRPSGSSYNEQFF.

This clonotype has ten or more counts. The V call is TRBV7-2, the J call TRBJ2-7, with no clear D. V was pared by 5 bases and J by 1 base, with 12 bases between. CDR3 length: 14 amino acids. Germline CDR1 SGHTA, CDR2 FQGNSA. The CDR3 loop reads CASSPGHASYEQYF. CDR3 sequence (DNA): TGTGCCAGCAGCCCGGGCCATGCTTCCTACGAGCAGTACTTC. Looking up the rest from reference TRBV7-2 and TRBJ2-7 gives the full variable domain: GAGVSQSPSNKVTEKGKDVELRCDPISGHTALYWYRQSLGQGLEFLIYFQGNSAPDKSGLPSDRFSAERTGGSVSTLTIQRTQQEDSAVYLCASSPGHASYEQYFGPGTRLTVT.

This clonotype was observed at least ten times. The gene calls are TRBV4-1 and TRBJ1-1; D is undetermined. This CDR3 has 14 residues. With 1 base removed from V and 1 base from J, the gap between germline ends came to 7 bases. CDR1 is MGHRA and CDR2 is YSYEKL in the germline V gene. CDR3 sequence (DNA): TGCGCCAGCAGCCAAGCGCAGAAGAACACTGAAGCTTTCTTT. This translates into CASSQAQKNTEAFF.

This clonotype was recorded a few times. This chain uses TRBV5-1 with TRBJ2-3; weak D call: TRBD1 (6 bases). The length of the CDR3 is 14 residues. Trimming left V 3 bases short and J 6 bases short, with 14 bases between. Germline CDR1 and CDR2: SGHRS and YFSETQ. CDR3: CASSSIMGADTQYF. The CDR3 coding sequence is TGCGCCAGCAGCTCCATAATGGGGGCGGATACGCAGTATTTT. Variable domain in full (rest from reference TRBV5-1 and TRBJ2-3): KAGVTQTPRYLIKTRGQQVTLSCSPISGHRSVSWYQQTPGQGLQFLFEYFSETQRNKGNFPGRFSGRQFSNSRSEMNVSTLELGDSALYLCASSSIMGADTQYFGPGTRLTVL.

This clonotype was seen repeatedly, ten times or more. The V call is TRBV10-3, the J call TRBJ2-7; 7 positions agree with TRBD1. Germline loops: CDR1 ENHRY, CDR2 SYGVKD. This CDR3 comprises 14 residues. J gave up 1 base and V 6 bases, and 6 bases lay outside the gene matches. The chain's CDR3 is CAIRRDRVSYEQYF. The CDR3 region has the DNA TGTGCCATCAGGCGCGACAGGGTATCCTACGAGCAGTACTTC.

This clonotype was detected ten times or more. V usage is TRBV6-5 and J usage is TRBJ1-3; the D is unclear. V shed 5 bases and J shed 0 bases, with 11 bases lying between them. Germline values: CDR1 MNHEY, CDR2 SVGAGI. CDR3 length equals 15 residues. CDR3 sequence: CASSQTTASGNTIYF. CDR3 nucleotides: TGTGCCAGCAGTCAGACGACGGCCTCTGGAAACACCATATATTTT.

Many counts were recorded for this clonotype. The gene calls are TRBV5-1 and TRBJ2-1, with TRBD2 matching over 10 bases. This CDR3 contains 13 residues. Germline CDR1 SGHRS, CDR2 YFSETQ. V was pared by 4 bases and J by 8 bases, with 3 bases of the junction left unmatched. The CDR3 DNA follows: TGCGCCAGCAGCACGGGGACTAGCGATGAGCAGTTCTTC. Its protein is CASSTGTSDEQFF.

This clonotype appeared a few times. The chain is built from TRBV5-1 and TRBJ1-1, with unresolved D. CDR3 length: 13 residues. Per the germline V gene, CDR1 is SGHRS and CDR2 is YFSETQ. Trimming stripped 3 bases from V and 8 bases from J, with 14 bases between. As DNA, the CDR3 is TGCGCCAGCAGCTCGACCCCCCCAGCCGAAGCTTTCTTT. Amino acids: CASSSTPPAEAFF.

Many counts were recorded for this clonotype. This chain joins TRBV5-1 and TRBJ1-1; 11 nucleotides match TRBD1. The length of the CDR3 is 12 residues. V was pared by 3 bases and J by 9 bases, with 1 base of the junction left unmatched. Germline loops: CDR1 SGHRS, CDR2 YFSETQ. The CDR3: CASSSDRGQAFF. The CDR3 coding sequence is TGCGCCAGCAGCTCGGACAGGGGGCAAGCTTTCTTT.

This clonotype came up many times. This chain uses TRBV29-1 with TRBJ1-4; D is perhaps TRBD1 (5 bases). From germline, CDR1 is SQVTM and CDR2 ANQGSEA. The CDR3 runs to 14 residues. Trimming shortened V by 6 bases and J by 0 bases, and 11 bases separated the two germline ends. In DNA, the CDR3 is TGCAGCGTGGGAGTGACAGCAACTAATGAAAAACTGTTTTTT. Protein product: CSVGVTATNEKLFF.

This clonotype came up many times. The rearrangement links TRBV7-2 to TRBJ2-2; D gene ambiguous. This CDR3 is built from 16 residues. Trimming removed 1 base from V and 1 base from J, with 10 bases in between. CDR1 SGHTA and CDR2 FQGNSA come from the germline V gene. Here the CDR3 DNA reads TGTGCCAGCAGCTTAGAGACCCCCCTGAACACCGGGGAGCTGTTTTTT. Translated: CASSLETPLNTGELFF. The full variable domain, in which reference TRBV7-2 and TRBJ2-2 provide the parts outside the CDR3, is GAGVSQSPSNKVTEKGKDVELRCDPISGHTALYWYRQSLGQGLEFLIYFQGNSAPDKSGLPSDRFSAERTGGSVSTLTIQRTQQEDSAVYLCASSLETPLNTGELFFGEGSRLTVL.

This clonotype was counted at least ten times. This sequence joins TRBV21-1 and TRBJ1-4; the table's D gene call, TRBD1, was not cross checked with the DNA. TRBV21-1 is a listed pseudogene. This CDR3 has 14 residues. In nucleotides, the CDR3 is TGTGCCAGCAGCATACAGGGGTCGAATGAAAAACTGTTTTTT. Translating gives CASSIQGSNEKLFF.

This clonotype was recorded at least ten times. The chain combines TRBV7-8 with TRBJ2-1, with D possibly being TRBD2 (5 bases). CDR3 size: 15 residues. Trimming left V 2 bases short and J 5 bases short, with 13 bases between. Germline V gene lookup returns CDR1 SGHVS and CDR2 FQNEAQ. The CDR3 region has the DNA TGTGCCAGCAGCTTAATAGGAGGAAGAGACAATGAGCAGTTCTTC. This gives the protein CASSLIGGRDNEQFF.

This sequence joins TRBV5-6 and TRBJ1-3; the match to TRBD1 covers 12 bases. Trimming removed 1 base from V and 7 bases from J; junction bases left unmatched: 3. The CDR3 runs to 15 residues. The germline gives CDR1 SGHDT, CDR2 YYEEEE. CDR3 coding DNA: TGTGCCAGCAGCTTGTCCGGGACAGGGGGCAACACCATATATTTT. It encodes CASSLSGTGGNTIYF.

This clonotype was recorded at least ten times. This chain connects TRBV20-1 to TRBJ2-2; the match to TRBD2 covers 8 bases. Looked up from germline, CDR1 is DFQATT and CDR2 is SNEGSKA (reference sequence). Trimming cost V 3 bases and J 0 bases; bases outside gene matches: 6. The CDR3 has 16 residues. This CDR3 reads CSASRAGAPNTGELFF. DNA of the CDR3: TGCAGTGCTAGCAGAGCGGGAGCTCCGAACACCGGGGAGCTGTTTTTT.

The V and J genes are TRBV20-1 and TRBJ1-1; 7 bases line up with TRBD1. CDR3 size: 14 residues. Per the germline V gene, CDR1 is DFQATT and CDR2 is SNEGSKA (reference sequence). After removal of 3 bases from V and 3 bases from J, the junction contained 7 bases not matched to a gene. CDR3 amino acids: CSASAGQAYTEAFF. CDR3 nucleotide sequence: TGCAGTGCTAGCGCTGGACAGGCCTACACTGAAGCTTTCTTT.

At least ten counts were recorded for this clonotype. The V call is TRBV29-1, the J call TRBJ1-2; 7 nucleotides agree with TRBD1. The germline V gene encodes CDR1 SQVTM and CDR2 ANQGSEA. The CDR3 extends over 14 amino acids. Trimming removed 1 base from V and 6 bases from J; junction bases left unmatched: 8. The CDR3 sequence is CSVEVINRGHGYTF. CDR3 DNA sequence: TGCAGCGTTGAAGTTATAAACAGGGGCCATGGCTACACCTTC.

V is TRBV7-9 and J is TRBJ1-1; 8 bases agree with TRBD1. In germline, CDR1 is SEHNR, CDR2 FQNEAQ (reference sequence). The ends lost 1 base at V and 4 bases at J; junction bases unmatched: 8. The CDR3 totals 16 residues. The CDR3 nucleotides read TGTGCCAGCAGCTTAGATGCAGGGGGCTCGGTCACTGAAGCTTTCTTT. It codes for CASSLDAGGSVTEAFF.